The entry that follows covers one TCR beta chain sequence. The sample is drawn from a study of blood T cell repertoires in COVID-19. The CDR3 is made up of 14 amino acids. Germline values: CDR1 GTSNPN, CDR2 SVGIG (reference sequence). V was cut by 1 base and J by 5 bases, with 9 bases left in between. Assay: immunoSEQ multiplex PCR; the TCRdb copy retains only in-frame clones and omits some. The repertoire has tens of thousands of clones, 89% of them found once; the top ten carry around 3.4%. Sequencing input: peripheral blood. This chain connects TRBV30 to TRBJ1-6; D uncertain. This TCR came from a woman in her 70s with acute or convalescent COVID-19. The DNA for the CDR3 is TGTGCCTGGAGTGCCTACCTCAATAATTCACCCCTCCACTTT. Amino acids: CAWSAYLNNSPLHF.